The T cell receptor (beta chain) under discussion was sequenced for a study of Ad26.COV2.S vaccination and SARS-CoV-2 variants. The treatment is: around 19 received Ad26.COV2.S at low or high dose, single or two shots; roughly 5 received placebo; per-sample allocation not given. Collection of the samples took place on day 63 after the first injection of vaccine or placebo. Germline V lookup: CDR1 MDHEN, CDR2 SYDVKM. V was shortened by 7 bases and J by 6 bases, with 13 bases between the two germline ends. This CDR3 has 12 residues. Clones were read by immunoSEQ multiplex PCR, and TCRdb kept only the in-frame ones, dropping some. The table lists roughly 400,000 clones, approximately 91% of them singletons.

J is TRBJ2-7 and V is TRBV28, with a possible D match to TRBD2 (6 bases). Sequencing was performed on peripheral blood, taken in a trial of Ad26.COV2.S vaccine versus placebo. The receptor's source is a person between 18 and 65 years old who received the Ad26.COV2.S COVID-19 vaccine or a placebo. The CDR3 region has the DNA TGTGCCAGCACGGACCGGAGGGTCGAGCAGTACTTC. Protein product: CASTDRRVEQYF.